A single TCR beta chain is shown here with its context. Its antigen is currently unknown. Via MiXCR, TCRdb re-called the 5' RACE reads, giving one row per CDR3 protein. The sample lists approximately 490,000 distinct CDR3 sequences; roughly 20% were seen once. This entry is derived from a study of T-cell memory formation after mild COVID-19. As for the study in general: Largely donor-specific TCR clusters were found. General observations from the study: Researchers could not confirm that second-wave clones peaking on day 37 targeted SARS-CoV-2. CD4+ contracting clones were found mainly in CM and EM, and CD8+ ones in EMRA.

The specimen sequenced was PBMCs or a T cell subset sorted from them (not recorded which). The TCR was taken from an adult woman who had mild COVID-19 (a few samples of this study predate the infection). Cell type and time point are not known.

CDR3 DNA sequence: TGTGCCACCAGCAGAGACCGGACTAGCGGGGCCTACGAGCAGTACTTC. Residues: CATSRDRTSGAYEQYF. The rearrangement uses TRBV15 and TRBJ2-7, with 12 bases fitting TRBD2. CDR1 is LNHNV and CDR2 is YYDKDF in the germline V gene (reference sequence). With V trimmed by 0 bases and J by 2 bases, 2 bases remained unmatched. The CDR3 runs to 16 residues.